These 27 T cell receptor beta chains came from one sample sequenced in a study of blood T cell repertoires in COVID-19. Data came from immunoSEQ multiplex PCR; TCRdb stores just in-frame clones and leaves some out. The sample carries roughly 500,000 clones, 85% to 90% recorded once. The sample was peripheral blood. The receptors here all came from a man aged 18-30 years with COVID-19, enrolled during active disease.

V is TRBV14 and J is TRBJ1-3; the D is unclear. The V end was cut by 4 bases, the J end by 0 bases, with 7 bases between. CDR1 SGHDN and CDR2 FVKESK come from the germline V gene. This CDR3 is built from 14 residues. The CDR3 sequence: CASSPYLSGNTIYF. As DNA, the CDR3 is TGTGCCAGCAGCCCTTATCTCTCTGGAAACACCATATATTTT.

This chain uses TRBV5-6 with TRBJ2-5, with 12 positions matching TRBD2. Germline V CDR1 and CDR2: SGHDT, YYEEEE. V shed 3 bases and J 2 bases; nucleotides not matched to a gene: 8. This CDR3 comprises 17 residues. The CDR3 DNA reads TGTGCCAGCAGCTCCCCAAAACTAGCGGGGGGACAAGAGACCCAGTACTTC. The encoded protein is CASSSPKLAGGQETQYF.

This clone was seen only a few times. This chain uses TRBV2 with TRBJ1-5; maybe TRBD1 (5 bases). Trimming removed 1 base at V and 4 bases at J, with 11 bases between. The CDR3 is 15 amino acids. Germline values: CDR1 SNHLY, CDR2 FYNNEI. This chain's CDR3 is CASSEEPGINQPQHF. In DNA form, the CDR3 reads TGTGCCAGCAGTGAAGAGCCAGGGATTAATCAGCCCCAGCATTTT.

V and J are TRBV19 and TRBJ1-1, with D maybe TRBD1 (6 bases). The germline gives CDR1 LNHDA, CDR2 SQIVND (reference sequence). The CDR3 consists of 16 residues. Trimming pared 3 bases from V and 2 bases from J, leaving 16 bases between. The CDR3 nucleotides read TGTGCCAGTAGTATGGGGAGTCACAGGGCTAACACTGAAGCTTTCTTT. This codes for CASSMGSHRANTEAFF.

This clone has just a few counts. This chain connects TRBV7-9 to TRBJ2-1; 9 bases are a match to TRBD2. The CDR3 has 17 amino acids. CDR1 is SEHNR, CDR2 FQNEAQ, per germline (reference sequence). V dropped 5 bases and J dropped 6; count of bases not matched to a gene: 14. The chain's CDR3 is CASSRRKGSGGPNEQFF. The DNA for the CDR3 is TGTGCCAGCAGCCGCCGTAAGGGAAGCGGGGGGCCCAATGAGCAGTTCTTC.

With regard to this clone: The sample contains more than one DNA sequence encoding this CDR3. The V gene is TRBV18, the J gene TRBJ2-3; D gene unclear. V was trimmed by 3 bases and J by 0 bases, leaving 7 bases between them. The length of the CDR3 is 14 residues. CDR1 is KGHSH and CDR2 is LQKENI in the germline V gene. This chain's CDR3 is CASSPPVSTDTQYF. As DNA, the CDR3 is TGTGCCAGCTCACCGCCGGTAAGCACAGATACGCAGTATTTT. The whole variable domain, filled in from reference TRBV18 and TRBJ2-3, reads NAGVMQNPRHLVRRRGQEARLRCSPMKGHSHVYWYRQLPEEGLKFMVYLQKENIIDESGMPKERFSAEFPKEGPSILRIQQVVRGDSAAYFCASSPPVSTDTQYFGPGTRLTVL.

The chain is built from TRBV12-3 or TRBV12-4 and TRBJ2-2, with a tentative D call TRBD1 (5 bases). The ends were cut back, 10 bases at V and 3 bases at J, with 12 bases in the middle. The CDR3 sequence is 13 residues long. CDR3 sequence: CATNTGYTGELFF. As DNA, the CDR3 is TGTGCCACCAATACAGGATACACCGGGGAGCTGTTTTTT.

This chain links TRBV5-1 with TRBJ2-2, with a weak D call TRBD2 (6 bases). The length of the CDR3 is 14 residues. In germline, CDR1 is SGHRS, CDR2 YFSETQ. V lost 1 base and J 6 bases, leaving 10 bases between the germline ends. In nucleotides, the CDR3 is TGCGCCAGCAGCTTGAGGACGGGGGCCGGGGAGCTGTTTTTT. Translated, it gives CASSLRTGAGELFF.

V and J are TRBV12-3 or TRBV12-4 and TRBJ2-7; no clear D. Deletions cut 2 bases from V and 3 bases from J, with 5 bases between. The CDR3 is 12 amino acids. In nucleotides, the CDR3 is TGTGCCAGCAGTTTAAACGGCTACGAGCAGTACTTC. Protein product: CASSLNGYEQYF.

As to this clone: Other DNA sequences in the same sample also yield this CDR3. V and J are TRBV29-1 and TRBJ1-2, with a weak D call TRBD1 (5 bases). The CDR3 covers 12 residues. Germline CDR1 and CDR2: SQVTM and ANQGSEA. Trimming stripped 3 bases from V and 7 bases from J, with 12 bases between. As DNA, the CDR3 is TGCAGCGTTGAGGATCAGGGAGGTGGCTACACCTTC. Translation: CSVEDQGGGYTF.

J is TRBJ2-3 and V is TRBV10-1; 8 bases agree with TRBD2. The CDR3 sequence is 15 residues long. The V gene's germline CDR1 is WNHNN and CDR2 SYGVQD (reference sequence). The J segment lost 2 bases and the V segment lost 2 bases, leaving 3 bases of the junction unmatched. The CDR3 spells CASSEAGGSTDTQYF. The CDR3 DNA reads as TGCGCCAGCAGTGAGGCGGGAGGTTCCACAGATACGCAGTATTTT.

V gene TRBV7-9 combines with J gene TRBJ2-2, with 12 bases lining up with TRBD2. J lost 4 bases, V lost 5 bases, and 5 bases had no gene match. The CDR3 covers 16 residues. Germline CDR1 and CDR2: SEHNR and FQNEAQ (reference sequence). The CDR3 sequence is CASSRGLAGPTGELFF. The CDR3 region has the DNA TGTGCCAGCAGCCGCGGACTAGCGGGACCCACCGGGGAGCTGTTTTTT.

The chain is built from TRBV19 and TRBJ2-3; TRBD2 might be the D (6 bases). The germline V and J ends were trimmed by 4 bases and 4 bases, with 9 bases remaining between them. This CDR3 has 13 residues. Germline CDR1 and CDR2: LNHDA and SQIVND (reference sequence). Here the CDR3 reads CASSTRDSDTQYF. Here the CDR3 DNA reads TGTGCCAGTAGTACCCGGGACTCAGATACGCAGTATTTT.

The gene calls are TRBV27 and TRBJ2-5, with TRBD1 as a possible D gene (5 bases). Germline CDR1 is MNHEY and CDR2 is SMNVEV (reference sequence). V lost 5 bases to trimming and J lost 2 bases, with 18 bases between them. The CDR3 is made up of 16 amino acids. This CDR3 reads CASSPPGWGPQETQYF. DNA of the CDR3: TGTGCCAGCAGTCCCCCCGGGTGGGGCCCTCAAGAGACCCAGTACTTC.

This chain links TRBV5-8 with TRBJ1-4; 8 bases match TRBD1. This CDR3 has 15 amino acids. After removal of 0 bases from V and 5 bases from J, the junction contained 3 bases not matched to a gene. CDR1 and CDR2 from the germline V gene are SGHTS and YDEGEE. The CDR3 here is CASSLGRTGNEKLFF. CDR3 in DNA: TGTGCCAGCAGCTTGGGAAGGACAGGGAATGAAAAACTGTTTTTT.

The rearrangement links TRBV7-9 to TRBJ2-1, with D tentatively TRBD2 (6 bases). From germline, CDR1 is SEHNR and CDR2 FQNEAQ (reference sequence). This CDR3 comprises 16 residues. Trimming shortened V by 3 bases and J by 0 bases, and 12 bases separated the two germline ends. CDR3 region: CASSFEVGSSYNEQFF. The CDR3 DNA reads as TGTGCCAGCAGCTTCGAGGTCGGGAGCTCCTACAATGAGCAGTTCTTC.

The rearrangement uses TRBV12-5 and TRBJ2-7; 8 bases fit TRBD2. V lost 3 bases and J lost 4; bases outside the gene matches: 8. Germline CDR1 is LGHNT and CDR2 is FRNRAP. The CDR3 has 15 amino acids. The CDR3 DNA sequence: TGTGCTAGTGGTTTTCGGGGGGGGATCGAATACGAGCAGTACTTC. It yields the protein CASGFRGGIEYEQYF.

This clone was counted a few times. V usage is TRBV27 and J usage is TRBJ2-1, with TRBD2 matching over 9 bases. V was pared by 4 bases and J by 2 bases, with 3 bases of the junction left unmatched. This CDR3 comprises 15 residues. Germline V gene sequence: CDR1 MNHEY, CDR2 SMNVEV (reference sequence). The CDR3 region is CASSYAGGTYNEQFF. CDR3 in DNA: TGTGCCAGCAGTTACGCGGGAGGGACCTACAATGAGCAGTTCTTC.

This clone appeared a few times. V and J are TRBV3-1 (or the pseudogene TRBV3-2) and TRBJ2-1; D possibly corresponds to TRBD2 (6 bases). V lost 1 base and J lost 5, with 9 bases in between. CDR1 is LGHDT, CDR2 YNNKEL, per germline (reference sequence). The CDR3 has 14 residues. The CDR3 DNA reads as TGTGCCAGCAGCCAAGTCCCGGGAGACAATGAGCAGTTCTTC. Its translation: CASSQVPGDNEQFF.

Only a few counts were recorded for this clone. V is TRBV19 and J is TRBJ2-2, with D perhaps TRBD1 (6 bases). V was clipped by 5 bases and J by 7 bases, with 20 bases between them. The CDR3 sequence is 16 residues long. In germline, CDR1 is LNHDA, CDR2 SQIVND (reference sequence). CDR3 sequence: CASSVSQTGLIGELFF. The DNA for the CDR3 is TGTGCCAGTAGTGTTTCCCAGACAGGTCTCATCGGGGAGCTGTTTTTT.

The chain recombines TRBV27 with TRBJ2-1; perhaps TRBD1 as D (5 bases). Germline V CDR1 and CDR2: MNHEY, SMNVEV (reference sequence). The CDR3 length is 16 residues. Trimming took 6 bases from V and 1 from J, leaving 16 bases between them. This CDR3 is CASSHPRTLSYNEQFF. The CDR3 DNA sequence: TGTGCCAGCAGCCACCCAAGGACACTATCCTACAATGAGCAGTTCTTC.

The chain combines TRBV18 with TRBJ2-3, with 7 bases lining up with TRBD1. This CDR3 is 14 amino acids long. V was clipped by 6 bases and J by 2 bases; unmatched bases: 5. The germline V gene encodes CDR1 KGHSH and CDR2 LQKENI. CDR3 in amino acids: CASSDRAPTDTQYF. The CDR3 coding sequence is TGTGCCAGCTCCGACAGGGCACCCACAGATACGCAGTATTTT. The variable domain in full, with the rest retrieved from reference TRBV18 and TRBJ2-3, is NAGVMQNPRHLVRRRGQEARLRCSPMKGHSHVYWYRQLPEEGLKFMVYLQKENIIDESGMPKERFSAEFPKEGPSILRIQQVVRGDSAAYFCASSDRAPTDTQYFGPGTRLTVL.

The genes are TRBV30 and TRBJ2-5; a weak D match, TRBD2 (5 bases). CDR3 length: 15 amino acids. Germline V gene data show CDR1 as GTSNPN and CDR2 as SVGIG (reference sequence). V lost 3 bases to trimming and J lost 0 bases, with 14 bases between them. The CDR3 DNA sequence: TGTGCCTGGAGCTCACTAGGACGGAACCAAGAGACCCAGTACTTC. It is translated as CAWSSLGRNQETQYF. Full variable domain (outside the CDR3, taken from reference TRBV30 and TRBJ2-5): SQTIHQWPATLVQPVGSPLSLECTVEGTSNPNLYWYRQAAGRGLQLLFYSVGIGQISSEVPQNLSASRPQDRQFILSSKKLLLSDSGFYLCAWSSLGRNQETQYFGPGTRLLVL.

V and J are TRBV4-1 and TRBJ2-7; 9 bases are a match to TRBD1. With V trimmed by 2 bases and J by 4 bases, 9 bases remained unmatched. Germline-derived CDR1 and CDR2 are MGHRA and YSYEKL. The CDR3 runs 16 residues. Here the CDR3 reads CASSQYAGTGSYEQYF. The CDR3 coding sequence is TGCGCCAGCAGCCAATACGCCGGGACAGGGTCGTACGAGCAGTACTTC.

This clone was observed a few times. The gene calls are TRBV27 and TRBJ2-4; D uncertain. Trimming left V 5 bases short and J 7 bases short, with 12 bases between. Germline-derived CDR1 and CDR2 are MNHEY and SMNVEV (reference sequence). The CDR3 length is 13 residues. This CDR3 is CASSPTDSNIQYF. Here the CDR3 DNA reads TGTGCCAGCAGTCCCACCGACTCCAACATTCAGTACTTC.

V and J are TRBV6-5 and TRBJ2-1; D is possibly TRBD2 (6 bases). CDR1 is MNHEY, CDR2 SVGAGI, per germline. The CDR3 length is 15 residues. Trimming took 8 bases from V and 4 from J, leaving 18 bases between them. The CDR3, as DNA: TGTGCCAGCGGATCCGCGGGACCGAAGTACAATGAGCAGTTCTTC. It encodes CASGSAGPKYNEQFF.

V and J are TRBV11-3 and TRBJ2-1, with 13 positions matching TRBD2. This CDR3 contains 19 residues. V was clipped by 1 base and J by 0 bases; unmatched bases: 6. Per germline, CDR1 SGHNT and CDR2 YENEEA. Written as DNA, the CDR3 is TGTGCCAGCAGCTTAGGGGGGACTAGCGGGGCGAGCTCCTACAATGAGCAGTTCTTC. Translating it yields CASSLGGTSGASSYNEQFF.